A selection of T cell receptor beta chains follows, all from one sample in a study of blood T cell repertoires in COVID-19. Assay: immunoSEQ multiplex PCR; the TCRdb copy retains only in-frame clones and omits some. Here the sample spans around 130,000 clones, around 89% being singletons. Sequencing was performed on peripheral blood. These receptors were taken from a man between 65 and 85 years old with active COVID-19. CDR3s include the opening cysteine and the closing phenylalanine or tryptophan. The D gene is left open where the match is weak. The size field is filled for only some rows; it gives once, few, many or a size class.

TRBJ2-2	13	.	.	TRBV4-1	CASSHSSTGELFF	TGCGCCAGCAGCCACTCCAGCACCGGGGAGCTGTTTTTT
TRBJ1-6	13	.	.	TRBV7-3	CASSSGWGSPLHF	TGTGCCAGCAGTTCAGGGTGGGGATCACCCCTCCACTTT
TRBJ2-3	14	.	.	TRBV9	CASSVEGAGDTQYF	TGTGCCAGCAGCGTAGAGGGGGCGGGGGATACGCAGTATTTT
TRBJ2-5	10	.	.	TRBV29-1	CSSLEETQYF	TGCAGCTCACTCGAAGAGACCCAGTACTTC
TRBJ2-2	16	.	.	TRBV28	CASSLGGAGGFGELFF	TGTGCCAGCAGTTTAGGTGGGGCAGGTGGTTTCGGGGAGCTGTTTTTT
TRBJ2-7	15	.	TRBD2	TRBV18	CASSPEGLAFGEQYF	TGTGCCAGCTCACCAGAGGGACTAGCATTTGGCGAGCAGTACTTC
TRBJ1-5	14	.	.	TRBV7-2	CASSPQGVGQPQHF	TGTGCCAGCAGCCCACAGGGTGTCGGTCAGCCCCAGCATTTT
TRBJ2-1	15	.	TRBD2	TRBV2	CASRSWTSGRTEQFF	TGTGCCAGCAGGTCCTGGACTAGCGGGAGGACTGAGCAGTTCTTC
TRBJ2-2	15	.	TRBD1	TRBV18	CASSSGDRSTGELFF	TGTGCCAGCTCATCTGGGGACAGGAGCACCGGGGAGCTGTTTTTT
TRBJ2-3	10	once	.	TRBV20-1	CSAPLDTQYF	TGCAGTGCCCCCCTGGATACGCAGTATTTT
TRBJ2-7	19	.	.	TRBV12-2	CASRPPWGGSSEHPNEQYF	TGTGCAAGTCGCCCCCCCTGGGGCGGGAGTTCAGAGCATCCCAACGAGCAGTACTTC
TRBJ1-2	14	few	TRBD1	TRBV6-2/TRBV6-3	CASSYGTVIYGYTF	TGTGCCAGCAGTTACGGGACAGTGATCTATGGCTACACCTTC
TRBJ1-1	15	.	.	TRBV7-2	CASSLGPGMNTEAFF	TGTGCCAGCAGCTTAGGGCCAGGGATGAACACTGAAGCTTTCTTT
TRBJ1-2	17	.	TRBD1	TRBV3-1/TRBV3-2	CASSQGKDRDRVDGYTF	TGTGCCAGCAGCCAGGGAAAGGACCGGGACAGGGTTGATGGCTACACCTTC
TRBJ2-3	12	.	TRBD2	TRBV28	CASSSLAGGSLF	TGTGCCAGCAGTTCTCTAGCGGGAGGGTCGCTTTTT
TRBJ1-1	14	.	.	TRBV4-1	CASSQDLGNTEAFF	TGCGCCAGCAGCCAAGACCTCGGGAACACTGAAGCTTTCTTT
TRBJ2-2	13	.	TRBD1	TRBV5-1	CASSLRGPGELFF	TGCGCCAGCAGCTTGAGGGGGCCCGGGGAGCTGTTTTTT
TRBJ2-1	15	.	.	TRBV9	CASSVGPGTYNEQFF	TGTGCCAGCAGCGTAGGTCCCGGGACCTACAATGAGCAGTTCTTC
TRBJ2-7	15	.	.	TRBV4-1	CASSQVRGLAYEQYF	TGCGCCAGCAGCCAAGTGAGAGGGTTGGCCTACGAGCAGTACTTC
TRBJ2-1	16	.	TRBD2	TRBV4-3	CASSLRLAALYNEQFF	TGCGCCAGCAGCTTAAGACTAGCGGCACTTTACAATGAGCAGTTCTTC
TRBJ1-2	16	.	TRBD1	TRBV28	CASSLSATGGNYGYTF	TGTGCCAGCAGTTTATCTGCGACAGGGGGCAACTATGGCTACACCTTC
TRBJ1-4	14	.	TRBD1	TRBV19	CASSTQGADEKLFF	TGTGCCAGTAGTACACAGGGGGCCGATGAAAAACTGTTTTTT
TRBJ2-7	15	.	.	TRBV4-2	CASSQVTGESHEQYF	TGTGCCAGCAGCCAAGTCACGGGAGAGTCCCACGAGCAGTACTTC
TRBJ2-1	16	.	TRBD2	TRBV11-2	CASSPSGSLPGNEQFF	TGTGCCAGCAGCCCAAGCGGGAGTCTGCCGGGAAATGAGCAGTTCTTC
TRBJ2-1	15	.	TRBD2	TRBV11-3	CASSPGTGGVNEQFF	TGTGCCAGCAGCCCCGGGACTGGGGGGGTCAATGAGCAGTTCTTC
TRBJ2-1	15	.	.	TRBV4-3	CASSQGSRSNNEQFF	TGCGCCAGCAGCCAAGGGTCTAGGTCGAACAATGAGCAGTTCTTC
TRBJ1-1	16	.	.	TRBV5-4	CASSGRDPGGHTEAFF	TGTGCCAGCAGCGGGCGGGATCCTGGAGGGCACACTGAAGCTTTCTTT
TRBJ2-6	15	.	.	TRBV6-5	CASSYDSSGANVLTF	TGTGCCAGCAGTTACGACAGCTCTGGGGCCAACGTCCTGACTTTC
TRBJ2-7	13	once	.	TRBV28	CASSLGRSSWVYF	TGTGCCAGCAGCCTCGGCCGAAGTAGCTGGGTGTACTTC
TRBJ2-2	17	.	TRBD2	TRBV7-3	CASSHGTSGIRTGELFF	TGTGCCAGCAGCCACGGGACTAGCGGGATAAGAACCGGGGAGCTGTTTTTT
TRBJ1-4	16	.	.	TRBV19	CASSFRSGTRNEKLFF	TGTGCCAGTAGTTTCCGGTCCGGGACAAGGAATGAAAAACTGTTTTTT
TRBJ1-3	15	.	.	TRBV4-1	CASSQVSPAANTIYF	TGCGCCAGCAGCCAAGTATCTCCGGCGGCGAACACCATATATTTT
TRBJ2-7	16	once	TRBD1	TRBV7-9	CASSPVPGQGVYEQYF	TGTGCCAGCAGCCCGGTGCCGGGGCAGGGGGTCTACGAGCAGTACTTC
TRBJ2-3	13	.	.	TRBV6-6	CASSAPGRNTQYF	TGTGCCAGCAGTGCGCCAGGGCGGAATACGCAGTATTTT
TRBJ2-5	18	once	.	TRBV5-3	CARSLVRKPGLYQETQYF	TGTGCCAGAAGCTTGGTACGGAAACCGGGACTGTACCAAGAGACCCAGTACTTC
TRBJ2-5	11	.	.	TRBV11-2	CASSSVATQYF	TGTGCCAGCAGCTCCGTGGCGACCCAGTACTTC
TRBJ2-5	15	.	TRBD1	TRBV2	CASRTTGGSRETQYF	TGTGCCAGCAGAACGACAGGGGGCTCGAGAGAGACCCAGTACTTC
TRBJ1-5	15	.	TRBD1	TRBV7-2	CASSLDRGRNQPQHF	TGTGCCAGCAGCTTAGACAGGGGGCGGAATCAGCCCCAGCATTTT
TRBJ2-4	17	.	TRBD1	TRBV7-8	CASSFSPGTGRGNIQYF	TGTGCCAGCAGCTTTTCTCCCGGGACAGGGAGGGGGAACATTCAGTACTTC
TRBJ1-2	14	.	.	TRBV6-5	CASSSPGQRYGYTF	TGTGCCAGCAGTTCCCCGGGACAACGGTATGGCTACACCTTC
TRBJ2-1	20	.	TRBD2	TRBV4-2	CASSHIPTSGRASPYNEQFF	TGTGCCAGCAGCCACATACCCACTAGCGGGAGGGCCAGTCCCTACAATGAGCAGTTCTTC
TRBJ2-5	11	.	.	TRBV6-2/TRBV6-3	CASSYRETQYF	TGTGCCAGCAGTTACCGAGAGACCCAGTACTTC
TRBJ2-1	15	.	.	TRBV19	CASSPQVTTYNEQFF	TGTGCCTCGTCGCCACAGGTTACGACCTACAATGAGCAGTTCTTC
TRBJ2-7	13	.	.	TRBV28	CASSSATSREQYF	TGTGCCAGCAGTTCCGCGACTAGTCGTGAGCAGTACTTC
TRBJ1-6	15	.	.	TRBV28	CASSFGGLRNSPLHF	TGTGCCAGCAGTTTCGGGGGGCTTCGGAATTCACCCCTCCACTTT
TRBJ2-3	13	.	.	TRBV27	CASSFQYTDTQYF	TGTGCCAGCAGTTTTCAGTACACAGATACGCAGTATTTT